This TCR beta chain was identified during a study of OX40 agonist ivuxolimab in advanced cancers. Study summary: Partial response was recorded in three patients: one hepatocellular carcinoma and two cutaneous melanoma cases.

The repertoire was sequenced with immunoSEQ multiplex PCR; TCRdb's copy has only in-frame clones and lacks some. The sample carries about 88,000 clones, about 85% recorded once. V gave up 3 bases and J gave up 8 bases, with 13 bases separating them. This CDR3 is 13 amino acids long. The germline gives CDR1 MNHEY, CDR2 SMNVEV (reference sequence). The genes are TRBV27 and TRBJ1-2; unclear D gene. The receptor was isolated from an adult with an advanced solid tumor such as melanoma, head and neck, liver or kidney cancer. The starting material was CD4+ or CD8+ T cells sorted from blood, obtained in a trial of the OX40 agonist ivuxolimab. CDR3 sequence reads: CASSFARMEGYTF. In DNA, the CDR3 is TGTGCCAGCAGTTTCGCCCGAATGGAGGGCTACACCTTC.